A single sample gave rise to the 16 T cell receptor beta chains below, sequenced in a study of neurological immune-mediated disorders. Time point noted: longitudinal time-point 3. TCRdb re-derived calls from the 5' RACE reads in MiXCR, one entry per CDR3 protein. The table shows about 84,000 distinct CDR3 sequences, with roughly 4.5% occurring only once. Sequencing input: PBMCs. The receptors come from a woman aged 55-69 years with multiple sclerosis.

This clonotype appeared many times. V gene TRBV6-5 combines with J gene TRBJ1-3; D is perhaps TRBD1 (5 bases). The V gene's germline CDR1 is MNHEY and CDR2 SVGAGI. V was shortened by 1 base and J by 4 bases, with 8 bases between the two germline ends. The CDR3 is 14 residues long. The CDR3 nucleotides read TGTGCCAGCAGTTACTTAGCAGGGGGAAACACCATATATTTT. Translated, it gives CASSYLAGGNTIYF.

The V call is TRBV25-1, the J call TRBJ1-2, with D tentatively TRBD1 (5 bases). This CDR3 region has 16 residues. The V end lost 4 bases, the J end lost 0 bases, and 15 bases lay between the germline ends. Germline CDR1 MGHDK, CDR2 SYGVNS. Written as DNA, the CDR3 is TGTGCCAGCAGTGGACGCCGGGACCGAGCTAACTATGGCTACACCTTC. It encodes CASSGRRDRANYGYTF.

This clonotype was counted ten times or more. The chain combines TRBV25-1 with TRBJ1-2, with D unresolved. The CDR3 extends over 12 amino acids. Germline V gene lookup returns CDR1 MGHDK and CDR2 SYGVNS. The ends were cut back, 4 bases at V and 4 bases at J, with 7 bases in the middle. CDR3 in amino acids: CASSADGYGYTF. The CDR3 nucleotides are TGTGCCAGCAGTGCGGACGGCTATGGCTACACCTTC.

Many counts were recorded for this clonotype. This chain joins TRBV10-3 and TRBJ2-7; 8 nucleotides line up with TRBD1. Germline V CDR1 and CDR2: ENHRY, SYGVKD. This CDR3 is 14 amino acids long. Trimming at V came to 2 bases and at J to 1 base, leaving 1 base not matched to a gene. The CDR3 loop is CAISEGQGSYEQYF. The CDR3 DNA reads TGTGCCATCAGTGAGGGACAGGGTTCCTACGAGCAGTACTTC.

This clonotype was counted ten times or more. V and J are TRBV7-8 and TRBJ2-7, with a tentative D call TRBD2 (5 bases). Deletions cut 5 bases from V and 2 bases from J, with 10 bases between. CDR1 SGHVS and CDR2 FQNEAQ come from the germline V gene. The CDR3 runs 13 residues. CDR3 in DNA: TGTGCCAGCAGCCGATCCGGGACCTACGAGCAGTACTTC. It encodes CASSRSGTYEQYF.

In this sample, this clonotype turned up many times. The gene calls are TRBV5-1 and TRBJ2-1; D is ambiguous. Looked up from germline, CDR1 is SGHRS and CDR2 is YFSETQ. This CDR3 spans 15 amino acids. V lost 0 bases to trimming and J lost 0 bases, with 7 bases between them. The CDR3 DNA reads as TGCGCCAGCAGCTTGGACCAAGGCTCCTACAATGAGCAGTTCTTC. Translating gives CASSLDQGSYNEQFF.

This clonotype appeared many times. The chain employs TRBV11-2 and TRBJ2-5, with a possible D match to TRBD1 (6 bases). CDR3 length equals 14 residues. Germline CDR1 and CDR2: SGHAT and FQNNGV. Trimming removed 5 bases from V and 5 bases from J, with 15 bases in between. CDR3 DNA sequence: TGTGCCAGCAGCCTACAGGGTTTCGGGGAGACCCAGTACTTC. It encodes CASSLQGFGETQYF.

This clonotype was counted many times. The genes are TRBV28 and TRBJ1-2; tentative D call: TRBD1 (6 bases). The CDR3 is made up of 14 amino acids. CDR1 MDHEN and CDR2 SYDVKM come from the germline V gene. The V end lost 7 bases, the J end lost 4 bases, and 16 bases lay between the germline ends. The chain's CDR3 is CASTRSGHLYGYTF. The CDR3 DNA is TGTGCCAGCACCCGATCGGGACACCTCTATGGCTACACCTTC.

The chain's CDR3 is CSARKDIYGYTF. In DNA, the CDR3 is TGCAGTGCTAGAAAAGATATATATGGCTACACCTTC. The V call is TRBV20-1, the J call TRBJ1-2, with unresolved D. The CDR3 extends over 12 amino acids. Germline loops: CDR1 DFQATT, CDR2 SNEGSKA (reference sequence). V was cut by 2 bases and J by 5 bases, with 9 bases left in between.

This clonotype was picked up many times. This rearrangement joins TRBV10-2 to TRBJ2-5, with a possible D match to TRBD2 (5 bases). There are 14 residues in the CDR3. Germline V gene sequence: CDR1 WSHSY, CDR2 SAAADI. Trimming removed 8 bases at V and 1 base at J, with 14 bases between. This chain's CDR3 is CASGLVGSQETQYF. The CDR3 DNA reads TGCGCCAGCGGCCTAGTGGGGAGCCAAGAGACCCAGTACTTC.

This clonotype was detected ten times or more. V and J are TRBV20-1 and TRBJ2-3; TRBD2 aligns across 7 bases. The CDR3 extends over 14 amino acids. V lost 0 bases and J lost 6; bases outside the gene matches: 6. Germline-derived CDR1 and CDR2 are DFQATT and SNEGSKA (reference sequence). CDR3 region: CSAREVGGGDTQYF. The CDR3 bases are TGCAGTGCTAGAGAGGTCGGGGGAGGGGATACGCAGTATTTT.

In this sample, this clonotype turned up many times. The J gene is TRBJ2-5, the V gene TRBV30; perhaps TRBD2 as D (6 bases). The CDR3 has 15 residues. The V end was cut by 4 bases, the J end by 5 bases, with 20 bases between. CDR1 and CDR2 from the germline V gene are GTSNPN and SVGIG (reference sequence). The CDR3 bases are TGTGCCTGGACTCCCTTAGGCTTTGGAGGGGAGACCCAGTACTTC. It is translated as CAWTPLGFGGETQYF.

This clonotype was recorded only once. The gene calls are TRBV10-3 and TRBJ1-5; 7 bases map to TRBD1. Trimming removed 6 bases from V and 6 bases from J; junction bases left unmatched: 5. The CDR3 length is 13 residues. Germline-derived CDR1 and CDR2 are ENHRY and SYGVKD. This CDR3 reads CAIRQGGGQPQHF. The CDR3 DNA is TGTGCCATCAGGCAGGGGGGCGGTCAGCCCCAGCATTTT.

There are many counts of this clonotype. The chain uses TRBV6-1 and TRBJ2-5; 8 bases align to TRBD2. The germline V gene has CDR1 MNHNS and CDR2 SASEGT. With 9 bases clipped from V and 3 bases from J, the junction kept 15 bases outside the gene matches. CDR3 length equals 16 residues. The CDR3 reads CASRATSGGPEETQYF. The DNA of the CDR3 is TGTGCCAGTAGAGCCACCAGCGGGGGTCCCGAAGAGACCCAGTACTTC.

Many counts were recorded for this clonotype. V usage is TRBV5-1 and J usage is TRBJ2-7; 7 bases match TRBD2. V was pared by 4 bases and J by 6 bases, with 10 bases of the junction left unmatched. CDR3 length: 14 residues. CDR1 and CDR2 from the germline V gene are SGHRS and YFSETQ. CDR3 protein: CASSLGGGRPEQYF. CDR3 in DNA: TGCGCCAGCAGCCTGGGGGGGGGAAGACCCGAGCAGTACTTC.

In this sample, this clonotype turned up many times. The chain uses TRBV2 and TRBJ2-2, with TRBD1 identical over 7 bases. Germline values: CDR1 SNHLY, CDR2 FYNNEI. This CDR3 spans 15 amino acids. The J segment lost 1 base and the V segment lost 6 bases, leaving 5 bases of the junction unmatched. This CDR3 is CASRPGTVNTGELFF. In nucleotides, the CDR3 is TGTGCCAGCAGACCCGGGACAGTGAACACCGGGGAGCTGTTTTTT.